Listed here is a single T cell receptor (beta chain). This record comes from a study of blood T cells in healthy people across ages. Whole-study context: Through template switching, about one barcoded beta molecule was captured per two T cells, as measured in model experiments.

A sample-barcoded 5' primer and a J-beta primer mix were used in a second PCR of roughly 7 to 11 cycles. The authors tagged each cDNA molecule using a template-switch adaptor with 12 random nucleotides. No fewer than 2.5 million CDR3-containing paired-end reads came from each sample. TCRdb re-called the 5' RACE reads with MiXCR, one entry per CDR3 protein. The sample includes hundreds of thousands of distinct CDR3 sequences, 58% of them seen just once. The CDR3 has 18 amino acids. Germline trimming cut 5 bases from V and 4 bases from J; bases unmatched to any gene: 16. CDR1 is SGHAT and CDR2 is FQNNGV in the germline V gene.

The receptor was derived from a man aged 25 to 45 in good health. J is TRBJ2-1 and V is TRBV11-2; 8 positions agree with TRBD2. Source material: blood. The CDR3 is CASSRGISRGGPYNEQFF. The CDR3 DNA is TGTGCCAGCAGCCGAGGAATCTCCCGGGGGGGTCCTTACAATGAGCAGTTCTTC.